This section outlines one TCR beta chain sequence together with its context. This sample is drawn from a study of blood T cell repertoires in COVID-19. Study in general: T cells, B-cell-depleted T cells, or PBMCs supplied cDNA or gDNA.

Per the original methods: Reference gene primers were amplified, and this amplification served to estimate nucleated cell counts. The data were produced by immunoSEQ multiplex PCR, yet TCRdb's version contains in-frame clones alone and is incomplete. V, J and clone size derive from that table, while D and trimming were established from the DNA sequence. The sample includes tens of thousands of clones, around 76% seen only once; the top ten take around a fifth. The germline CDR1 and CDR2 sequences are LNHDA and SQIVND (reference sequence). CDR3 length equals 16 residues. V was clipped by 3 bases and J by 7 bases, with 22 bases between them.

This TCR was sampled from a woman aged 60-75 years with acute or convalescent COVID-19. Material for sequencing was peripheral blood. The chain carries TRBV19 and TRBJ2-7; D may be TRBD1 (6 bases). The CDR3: CASSISGNRAEGEQYF. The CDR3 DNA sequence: TGTGCCAGTAGTATTAGTGGAAACAGGGCTGAGGGAGAGCAGTACTTC.